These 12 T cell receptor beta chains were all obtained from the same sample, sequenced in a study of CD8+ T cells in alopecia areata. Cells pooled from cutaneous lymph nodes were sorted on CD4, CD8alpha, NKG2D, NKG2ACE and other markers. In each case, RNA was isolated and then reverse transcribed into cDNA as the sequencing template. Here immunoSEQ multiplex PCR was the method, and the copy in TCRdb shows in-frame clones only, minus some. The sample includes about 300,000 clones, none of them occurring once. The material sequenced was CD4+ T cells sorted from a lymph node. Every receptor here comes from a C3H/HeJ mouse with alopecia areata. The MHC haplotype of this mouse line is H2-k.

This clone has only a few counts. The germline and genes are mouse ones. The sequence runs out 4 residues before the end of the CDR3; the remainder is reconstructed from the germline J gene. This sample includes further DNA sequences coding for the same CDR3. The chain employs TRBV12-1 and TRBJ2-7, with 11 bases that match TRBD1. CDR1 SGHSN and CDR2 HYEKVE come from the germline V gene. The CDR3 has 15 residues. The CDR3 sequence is CASSLSGTGGYEQYF. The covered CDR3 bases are TGTGCCAGCTCTCTCTCCGGGACAGGGGGTTAT.

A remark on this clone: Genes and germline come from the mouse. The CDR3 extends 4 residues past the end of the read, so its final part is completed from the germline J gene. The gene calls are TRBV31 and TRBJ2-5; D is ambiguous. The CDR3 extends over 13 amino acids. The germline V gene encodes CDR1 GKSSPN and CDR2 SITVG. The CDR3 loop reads CAWSLEEWDTQYF. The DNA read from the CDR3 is TGTGCCTGGAGTCTAGAAGAGTGGGAC. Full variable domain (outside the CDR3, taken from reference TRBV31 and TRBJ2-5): AQTIHQWPVAEIKAVGSPLSLGCTIKGKSSPNLYWYWQATGGTLQQLFYSITVGQVESVVQLNLSASRPKDDQFILSTEKLLLSHSGFYLCAWSLEEWDTQYFGPGTRLLVL.

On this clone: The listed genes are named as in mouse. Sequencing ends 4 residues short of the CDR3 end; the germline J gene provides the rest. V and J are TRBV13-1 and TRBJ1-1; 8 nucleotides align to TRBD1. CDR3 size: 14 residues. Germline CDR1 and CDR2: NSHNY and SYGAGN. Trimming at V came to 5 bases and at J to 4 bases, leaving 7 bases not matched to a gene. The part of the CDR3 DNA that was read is TGTGCCAGCAGCCCCGGGACAGGCCTCACA. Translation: CASSPGTGLT. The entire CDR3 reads CASSPGTGLTEVFF.

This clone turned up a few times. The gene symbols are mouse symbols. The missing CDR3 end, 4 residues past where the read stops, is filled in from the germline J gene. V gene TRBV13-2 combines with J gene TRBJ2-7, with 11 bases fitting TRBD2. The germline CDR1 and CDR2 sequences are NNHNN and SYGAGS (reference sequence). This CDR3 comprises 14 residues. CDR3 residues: CASGEGGLGDEQYF. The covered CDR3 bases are TGTGCCAGCGGTGAGGGGGGACTGGGGGAT.

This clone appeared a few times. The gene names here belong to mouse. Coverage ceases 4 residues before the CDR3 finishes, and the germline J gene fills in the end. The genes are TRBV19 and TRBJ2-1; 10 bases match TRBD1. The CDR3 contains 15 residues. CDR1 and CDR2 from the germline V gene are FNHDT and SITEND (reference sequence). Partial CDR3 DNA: TGTGCCAGCAGGTCACCGGGACAGGGGTGGACT. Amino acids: CASRSPGQGWT. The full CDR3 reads CASRSPGQGWTEQFF. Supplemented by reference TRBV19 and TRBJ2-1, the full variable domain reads GGIITQTPKFLIGQEGQKLTLKCQQNFNHDTMYWYRQDSGKGLRLIYYSITENDLQKGDLSEGYDASREKKSSFSLTVTSAQKNEMAVFLCASRSPGQGWTEQFFGPGTRLTVL.

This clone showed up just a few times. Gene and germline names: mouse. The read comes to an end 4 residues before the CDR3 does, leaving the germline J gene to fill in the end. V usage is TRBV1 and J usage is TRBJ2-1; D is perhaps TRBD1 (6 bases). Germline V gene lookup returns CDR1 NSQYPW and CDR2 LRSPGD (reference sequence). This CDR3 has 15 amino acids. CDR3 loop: CTCSADTTGKAEQFF. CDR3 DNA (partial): TGCACCTGCAGTGCAGATACAACAGGGAAAGCT.

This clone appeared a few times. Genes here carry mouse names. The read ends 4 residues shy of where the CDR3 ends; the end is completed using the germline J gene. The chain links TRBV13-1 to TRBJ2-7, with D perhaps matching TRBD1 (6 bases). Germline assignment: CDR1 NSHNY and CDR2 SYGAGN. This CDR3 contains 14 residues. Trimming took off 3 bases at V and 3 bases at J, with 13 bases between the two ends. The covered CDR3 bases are TGTGCCAGCAGTGTAGGTCAGGGGATCTAT. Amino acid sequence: CASSVGQGIY. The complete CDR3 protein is CASSVGQGIYEQYF.

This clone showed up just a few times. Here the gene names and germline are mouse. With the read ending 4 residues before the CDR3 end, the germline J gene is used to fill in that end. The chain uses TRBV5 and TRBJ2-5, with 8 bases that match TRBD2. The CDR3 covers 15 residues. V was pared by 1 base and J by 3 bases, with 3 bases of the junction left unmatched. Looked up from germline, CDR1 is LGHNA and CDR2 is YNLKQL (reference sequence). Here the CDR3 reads CASSQATGVQDTQYF. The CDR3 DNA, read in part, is TGTGCCAGCAGCCAAGCGACTGGGGTACAAGAC.

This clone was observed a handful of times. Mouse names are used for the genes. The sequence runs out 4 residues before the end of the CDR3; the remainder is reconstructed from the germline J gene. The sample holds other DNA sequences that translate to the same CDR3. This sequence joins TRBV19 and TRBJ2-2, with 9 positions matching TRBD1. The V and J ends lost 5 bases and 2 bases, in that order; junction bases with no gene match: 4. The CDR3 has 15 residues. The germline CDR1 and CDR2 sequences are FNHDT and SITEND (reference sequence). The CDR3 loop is CASSRDRENTGQLYF. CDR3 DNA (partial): TGTGCCAGCAGCCGGGACAGGGAGAACACCGGG.

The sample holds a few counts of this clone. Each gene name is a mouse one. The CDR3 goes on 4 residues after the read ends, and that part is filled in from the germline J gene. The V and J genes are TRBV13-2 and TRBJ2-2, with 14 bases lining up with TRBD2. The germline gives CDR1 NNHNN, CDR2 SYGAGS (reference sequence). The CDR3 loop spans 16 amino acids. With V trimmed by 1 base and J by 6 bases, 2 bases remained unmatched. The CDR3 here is CASGDRDWGGPGQLYF. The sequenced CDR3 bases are TGTGCCAGCGGTGATCGGGACTGGGGGGGCCCCGGG.

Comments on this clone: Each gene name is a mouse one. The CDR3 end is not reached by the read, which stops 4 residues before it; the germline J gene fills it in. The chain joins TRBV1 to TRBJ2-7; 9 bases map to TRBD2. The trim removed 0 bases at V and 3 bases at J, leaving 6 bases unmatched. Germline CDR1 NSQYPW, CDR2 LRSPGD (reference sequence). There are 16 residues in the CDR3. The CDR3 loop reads CTCSADFAWGGYEQYF. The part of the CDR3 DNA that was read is TGCACCTGCAGTGCAGATTTCGCCTGGGGGGGCTAT.

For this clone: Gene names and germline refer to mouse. CDR3 DNA (partial): TGTGCCAGCAGTATGGGAAACAGGGGCACCGGG. Its protein is CASSMGNRGTG. The full CDR3 reads CASSMGNRGTGQLYF. The chain is built from TRBV19 and TRBJ2-2; TRBD1 aligns across 7 bases. The read is 4 residues too short to cover the CDR3 end, so that end is filled in from the germline J gene. Germline V gene data show CDR1 as FNHDT and CDR2 as SITEND (reference sequence). V was clipped by 2 bases and J by 4 bases; unmatched bases: 5. The CDR3 totals 15 residues.